This entry concerns a single T cell receptor (beta chain). The data were produced by immunoSEQ multiplex PCR, yet TCRdb's version contains in-frame clones alone and is incomplete. Among about 510,000 clones listed, 90% to 97% were seen once. This entry belongs to a study of shared clonotypes between healthy human individuals. Germline V gives CDR1 SGHRS, CDR2 YFSETQ. J was trimmed by 5 bases and V by 1 base; bases with no gene match: 4. The CDR3 has 14 amino acids. The genes are TRBV5-1 and TRBJ2-5; 8 positions match TRBD2. The sequencing sample was made of naive CD4+ T cells sorted from blood. Regarding subset: CD45RA+ positively selected. This clonotype was sampled from a woman in her thirties in good health. This CDR3 is CASSLLAGAETQYF. The CDR3 nucleotides read TGCGCCAGCAGCTTGCTAGCGGGCGCGGAGACCCAGTACTTC.